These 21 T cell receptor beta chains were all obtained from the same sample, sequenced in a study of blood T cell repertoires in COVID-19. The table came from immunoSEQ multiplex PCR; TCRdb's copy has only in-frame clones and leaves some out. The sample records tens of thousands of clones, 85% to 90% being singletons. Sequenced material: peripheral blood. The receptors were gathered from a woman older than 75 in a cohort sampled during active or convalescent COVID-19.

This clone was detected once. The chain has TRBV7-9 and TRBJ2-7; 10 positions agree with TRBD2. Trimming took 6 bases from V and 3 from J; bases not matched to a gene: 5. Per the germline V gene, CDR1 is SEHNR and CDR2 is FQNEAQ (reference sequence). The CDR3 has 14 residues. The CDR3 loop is CASRSSGRGYEQYF. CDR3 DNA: TGTGCCAGCAGATCTAGCGGGAGAGGCTACGAGCAGTACTTC.

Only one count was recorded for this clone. CDR3 sequence: CASSPPTGVGSPLHF. DNA for the CDR3: TGTGCCAGCAGTCCACCGACAGGGGTTGGTTCACCCCTCCACTTT. The V call is TRBV28, the J call TRBJ1-6, with 8 positions matching TRBD1. From germline, CDR1 is MDHEN and CDR2 SYDVKM. There are 15 residues in the CDR3. The ends lost 5 bases at V and 9 bases at J; junction bases unmatched: 9.

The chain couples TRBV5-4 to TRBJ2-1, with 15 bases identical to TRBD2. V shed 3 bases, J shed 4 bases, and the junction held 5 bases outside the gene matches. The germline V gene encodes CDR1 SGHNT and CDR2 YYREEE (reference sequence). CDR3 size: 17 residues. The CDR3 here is CASSSGGLAGGYNEQFF. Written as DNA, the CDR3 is TGTGCCAGCAGCTCCGGAGGACTAGCGGGAGGGTACAATGAGCAGTTCTTC.

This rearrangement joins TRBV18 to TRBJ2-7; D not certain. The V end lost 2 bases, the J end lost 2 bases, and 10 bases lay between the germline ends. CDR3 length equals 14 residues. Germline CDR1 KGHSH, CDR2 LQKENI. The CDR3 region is CASSPGRSTYEQYV. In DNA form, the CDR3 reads TGTGCCAGCTCACCAGGCAGATCGACCTACGAGCAGTACGTC.

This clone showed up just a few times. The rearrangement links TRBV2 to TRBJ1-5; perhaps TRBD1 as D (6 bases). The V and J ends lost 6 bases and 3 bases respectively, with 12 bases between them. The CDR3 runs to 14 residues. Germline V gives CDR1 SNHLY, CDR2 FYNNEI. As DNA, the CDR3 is TGTGCCAGCAGAGGGGGACCGATCAATCAGCCCCAGCATTTT. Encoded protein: CASRGGPINQPQHF.

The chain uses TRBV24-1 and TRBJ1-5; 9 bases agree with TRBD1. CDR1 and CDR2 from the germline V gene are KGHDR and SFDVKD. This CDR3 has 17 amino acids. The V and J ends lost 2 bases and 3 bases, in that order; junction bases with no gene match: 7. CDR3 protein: CATSDSGTGNLNQPQHF. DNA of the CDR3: TGTGCCACCAGTGATTCCGGGACAGGGAATCTCAATCAGCCCCAGCATTTT.

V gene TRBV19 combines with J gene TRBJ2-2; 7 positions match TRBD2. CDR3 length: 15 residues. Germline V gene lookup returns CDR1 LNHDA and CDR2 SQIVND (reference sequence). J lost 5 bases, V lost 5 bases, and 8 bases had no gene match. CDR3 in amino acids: CASSWAGVRTGELFF. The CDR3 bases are TGTGCCAGTAGTTGGGCGGGAGTCAGAACCGGGGAGCTGTTTTTT.

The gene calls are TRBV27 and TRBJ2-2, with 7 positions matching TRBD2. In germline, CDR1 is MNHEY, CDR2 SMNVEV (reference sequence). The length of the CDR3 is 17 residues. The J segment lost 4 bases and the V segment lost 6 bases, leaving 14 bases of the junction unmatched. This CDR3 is CASSQQRQREVTGELFF. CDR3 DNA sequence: TGTGCCAGCAGCCAACAAAGACAGCGGGAAGTCACCGGGGAGCTGTTTTTT.

CDR3 in DNA: TGTGCCAGCAGCATGGACAGGGGTGGCTACACCTTC. Its translation: CASSMDRGGYTF. The chain joins TRBV7-8 to TRBJ1-2; 9 bases match TRBD1. Germline lookup yields CDR1 SGHVS and CDR2 FQNEAQ. The CDR3 totals 12 residues. Trimming removed 5 bases from V and 7 bases from J; junction bases left unmatched: 2.

CDR3 residues: CASSYLAGVDEQFF. The CDR3 bases are TGTGCCAGCAGTTATCTAGCGGGAGTAGATGAGCAGTTCTTC. J is TRBJ2-1 and V is TRBV6-2 or TRBV6-3, with TRBD2 identical over 10 bases. V shed 3 bases and J 8 bases; nucleotides not matched to a gene: 4. This CDR3 is built from 14 residues. Germline assignment: CDR1 MNHEY and CDR2 SVGEGT.

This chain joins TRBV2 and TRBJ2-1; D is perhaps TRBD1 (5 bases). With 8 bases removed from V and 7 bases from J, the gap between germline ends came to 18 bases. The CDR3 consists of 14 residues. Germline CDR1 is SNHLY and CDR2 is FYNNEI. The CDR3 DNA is TGTGCCAGCCGATCGATGCAGGGAACGAATGAGCAGTTCTTC. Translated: CASRSMQGTNEQFF.

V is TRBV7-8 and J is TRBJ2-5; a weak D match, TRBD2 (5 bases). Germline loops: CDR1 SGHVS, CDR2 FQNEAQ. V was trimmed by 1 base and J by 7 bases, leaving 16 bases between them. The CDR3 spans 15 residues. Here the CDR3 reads CASSLDRVLEGTQYF. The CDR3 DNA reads TGTGCCAGCAGCTTAGATCGGGTCCTCGAGGGGACCCAGTACTTC.

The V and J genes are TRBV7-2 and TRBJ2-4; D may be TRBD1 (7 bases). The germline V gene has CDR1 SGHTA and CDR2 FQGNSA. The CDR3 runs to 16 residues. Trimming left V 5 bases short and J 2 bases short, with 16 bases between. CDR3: CASSGGPGQSKNIQYF. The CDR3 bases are TGTGCCAGCAGCGGGGGGCCGGGACAGTCCAAAAACATTCAGTACTTC.

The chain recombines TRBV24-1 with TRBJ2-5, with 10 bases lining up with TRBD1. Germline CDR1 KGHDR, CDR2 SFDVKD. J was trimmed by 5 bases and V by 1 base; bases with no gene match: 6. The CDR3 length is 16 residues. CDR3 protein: CATSDFGTGDSETQYF. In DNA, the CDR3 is TGTGCCACCAGTGATTTCGGGACAGGGGATTCGGAGACCCAGTACTTC.

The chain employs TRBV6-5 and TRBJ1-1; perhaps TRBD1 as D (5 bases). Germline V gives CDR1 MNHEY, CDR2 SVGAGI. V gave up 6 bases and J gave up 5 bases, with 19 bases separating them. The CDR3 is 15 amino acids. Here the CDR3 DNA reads TGTGCCAGCAGGGACCGAGCGGGGGGAAAGACTGAAGCTTTCTTT. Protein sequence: CASRDRAGGKTEAFF.

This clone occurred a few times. CDR3 bases: TGTGCCAGCAGCCCCAGGGGCCTGGGAGAAAAACTGTTTTTT. This translates into CASSPRGLGEKLFF. The rearrangement links TRBV7-9 to TRBJ1-4, with D tentatively TRBD1 (6 bases). The germline CDR1 and CDR2 sequences are SEHNR and FQNEAQ (reference sequence). The V end lost 5 bases, the J end lost 8 bases, and 15 bases lay between the germline ends. The CDR3 loop spans 14 amino acids.

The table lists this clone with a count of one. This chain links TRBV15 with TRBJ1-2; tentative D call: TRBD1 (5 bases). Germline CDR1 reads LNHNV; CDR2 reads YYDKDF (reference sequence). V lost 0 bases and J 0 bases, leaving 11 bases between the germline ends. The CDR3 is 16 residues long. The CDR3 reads CATSRDQGSSNYGYTF. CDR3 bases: TGTGCCACCAGCAGAGATCAGGGCAGCTCTAACTATGGCTACACCTTC. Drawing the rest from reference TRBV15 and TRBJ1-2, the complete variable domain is DAMVIQNPRYQVTQFGKPVTLSCSQTLNHNVMYWYQQKSSQAPKLLFHYYDKDFNNEADTPDNFQSRRPNTSFCFLDIRSPGLGDTAMYLCATSRDQGSSNYGYTFGSGTRLTVV.

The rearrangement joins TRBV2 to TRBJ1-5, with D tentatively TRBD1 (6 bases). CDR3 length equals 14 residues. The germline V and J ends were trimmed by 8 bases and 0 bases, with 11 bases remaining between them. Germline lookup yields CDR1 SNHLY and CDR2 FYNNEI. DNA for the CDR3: TGTGCCAGCCGGGGGGGGGCTAGCAATCAGCCCCAGCATTTT. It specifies CASRGGASNQPQHF.

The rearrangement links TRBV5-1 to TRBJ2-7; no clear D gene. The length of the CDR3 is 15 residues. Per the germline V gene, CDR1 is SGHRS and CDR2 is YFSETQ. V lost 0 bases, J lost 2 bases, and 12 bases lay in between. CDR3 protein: CASSLDPTAPYEQYF. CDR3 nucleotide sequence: TGCGCCAGCAGCTTGGACCCCACAGCCCCCTACGAGCAGTACTTC.

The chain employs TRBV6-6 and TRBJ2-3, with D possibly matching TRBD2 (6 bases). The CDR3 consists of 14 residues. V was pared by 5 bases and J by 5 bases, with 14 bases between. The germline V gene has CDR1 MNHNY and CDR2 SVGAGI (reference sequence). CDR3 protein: CASSPGLRGDTQYF. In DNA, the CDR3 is TGTGCCAGCAGTCCGGGACTCCGCGGAGATACGCAGTATTTT.

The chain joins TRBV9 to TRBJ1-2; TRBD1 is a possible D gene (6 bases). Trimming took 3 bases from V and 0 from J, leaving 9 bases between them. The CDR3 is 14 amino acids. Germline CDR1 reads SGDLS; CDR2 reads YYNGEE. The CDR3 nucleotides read TGTGCCAGCAGCGGGGGGCCGGCTAACTATGGCTACACCTTC. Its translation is CASSGGPANYGYTF.